The 20 T cell receptor beta chains below all came from one sample that was sequenced in a study of neurological immune-mediated disorders. Each CDR3 protein gets one entry after TCRdb re-called the 5' RACE reads with MiXCR. The table lists under 60,000 distinct CDR3 sequences, about 23% of them singletons. Sample: PBMCs. Receptor source: a woman in her 70s in good health.

This clonotype was seen repeatedly, ten times or more. The chain is built from TRBV28 and TRBJ2-5; D is undetermined. This CDR3 spans 14 amino acids. V lost 3 bases to trimming and J lost 2 bases, with 10 bases between them. In germline, CDR1 is MDHEN, CDR2 SYDVKM. CDR3 coding DNA: TGTGCCAGCAGTTTCCCCACACTGCAAGAGACCCAGTACTTC. This gives the protein CASSFPTLQETQYF.

The rearrangement links TRBV15 to TRBJ2-3; the D gene is possibly TRBD2 (7 bases). Germline V gene lookup returns CDR1 LNHNV and CDR2 YYDKDF (reference sequence). V was clipped by 1 base and J by 2 bases, with 13 bases between them. The length of the CDR3 is 16 residues. The CDR3 DNA is TGTGCCACCAGCAGAGCTGGTGCGGGGGCCACAGATACGCAGTATTTT. Translated, it gives CATSRAGAGATDTQYF.

This clonotype was observed once. The chain couples TRBV6-4 to TRBJ2-1, with D perhaps matching TRBD2 (6 bases). Trimming stripped 6 bases from V and 9 bases from J, with 15 bases between. The CDR3 has 13 residues. Germline CDR1 and CDR2: MRHNA and SNTAGT. CDR3 DNA: TGTGCCAGCAGCCCCGGGCGGCGGGGTGAGCAGTTCTTC. Amino acid sequence: CASSPGRRGEQFF.

The chain joins TRBV27 to TRBJ2-2; tentatively, D is TRBD1 or TRBD2 (6 bases each). The CDR3 runs 14 residues. CDR1 and CDR2 from the germline V gene are MNHEY and SMNVEV (reference sequence). The ends were cut back, 7 bases at V and 4 bases at J, with 13 bases in the middle. CDR3 amino acids: CASKPQGGTGELFF. As DNA, the CDR3 is TGTGCCAGCAAACCACAGGGAGGCACCGGGGAGCTGTTTTTT.

This chain connects TRBV18 to TRBJ1-2; no clear D gene. Germline assignment: CDR1 KGHSH and CDR2 LQKENI. The CDR3 is 13 amino acids. The V and J ends lost 0 bases and 4 bases respectively, with 6 bases between them. CDR3 loop: CASSPPSVYGYTF. The CDR3 coding sequence is TGTGCCAGCTCACCACCGTCGGTCTATGGCTACACCTTC.

This clonotype was seen many times. This chain joins TRBV25-1 and TRBJ2-5; TRBD1 is a possible D gene (5 bases). In germline, CDR1 is MGHDK, CDR2 SYGVNS. The CDR3 is made up of 16 amino acids. V lost 2 bases and J lost 5, with 18 bases in between. CDR3 DNA: TGTGCCAGCAGTGAAGGCTCCAGGGCACACAGTGAGACCCAGTACTTC. Amino acid sequence: CASSEGSRAHSETQYF.

In this sample, this clonotype turned up many times. The chain employs TRBV5-1 and TRBJ2-1; tentative D call: TRBD1 (5 bases). CDR3 length: 15 residues. Germline V gene lookup returns CDR1 SGHRS and CDR2 YFSETQ. V lost 3 bases and J 1 base, leaving 11 bases between the germline ends. In nucleotides, the CDR3 is TGCGCCAGCAGCTCGCAGGGTATTTCCTACAATGAGCAGTTCTTC. The encoded protein is CASSSQGISYNEQFF. Using reference TRBV5-1 and TRBJ2-1 for the parts outside the CDR3, the full variable domain is KAGVTQTPRYLIKTRGQQVTLSCSPISGHRSVSWYQQTPGQGLQFLFEYFSETQRNKGNFPGRFSGRQFSNSRSEMNVSTLELGDSALYLCASSSQGISYNEQFFGPGTRLTVL.

V usage is TRBV20-1 and J usage is TRBJ2-7, with TRBD2 matching over 8 bases. Germline V lookup: CDR1 DFQATT, CDR2 SNEGSKA (reference sequence). CDR3 size: 14 residues. Trimming removed 4 bases from V and 5 bases from J; junction bases left unmatched: 10. For the CDR3, the DNA is TGCAGTGCTACCTATACCGGGACTAGTAACGAGCAGTACTTC. As protein: CSATYTGTSNEQYF.

This clonotype was recorded many times. The gene calls are TRBV12-3 or TRBV12-4 and TRBJ2-7; D might be TRBD2 (6 bases). The CDR3 runs 11 residues. V lost 8 bases and J lost 4, with 9 bases in between. CDR3 residues: CASGGNYEQYF. CDR3 coding DNA: TGTGCCAGCGGGGGGAATTACGAGCAGTACTTC.

This clonotype showed up just a few times. This chain joins TRBV9 and TRBJ1-2; D not certain. Trimming removed 4 bases from V and 4 bases from J, with 17 bases in between. Germline loops: CDR1 SGDLS, CDR2 YYNGEE. The CDR3 spans 15 residues. The CDR3 DNA reads as TGTGCCAGCAGCCCTCAACTGGACGGAATCTATGGCTACACCTTC. This translates into CASSPQLDGIYGYTF.

This clonotype showed up many times. The DNA for the CDR3 is TGCGCCAGCAGCACGGGACTAGCGGGAGGCTACAATGAGCAGTTCTTC. This translates into CASSTGLAGGYNEQFF. The chain recombines TRBV5-1 with TRBJ2-1; the match to TRBD2 covers 15 bases. The CDR3 is 16 residues long. V shed 4 bases and J 3 bases; nucleotides not matched to a gene: 2. Germline lookup yields CDR1 SGHRS and CDR2 YFSETQ.

This clonotype was detected many times. The J gene is TRBJ2-7, the V gene TRBV7-2; a possible D gene is TRBD1 (6 bases). Germline-derived CDR1 and CDR2 are SGHTA and FQGNSA. This CDR3 has 14 amino acids. Trimming took 1 base from V and 6 from J, leaving 13 bases between them. CDR3 bases: TGTGCCAGCAGCTTAGGTTCAGGGGTGGGCGAGCAGTACTTC. Translating it yields CASSLGSGVGEQYF.

This clonotype is labeled medium-sized. This sequence joins TRBV5-1 and TRBJ2-6; D not certain. The V gene lost 0 bases and the J gene lost 0 bases, with 10 bases spanning the gap. Germline-derived CDR1 and CDR2 are SGHRS and YFSETQ. This CDR3 spans 17 amino acids. The CDR3 loop reads CASSLVGASSGANVLTF. In DNA form, the CDR3 reads TGCGCCAGCAGCTTGGTCGGCGCTAGCTCTGGGGCCAACGTCCTGACTTTC. Full variable domain (remainder filled in from reference TRBV5-1 and TRBJ2-6): KAGVTQTPRYLIKTRGQQVTLSCSPISGHRSVSWYQQTPGQGLQFLFEYFSETQRNKGNFPGRFSGRQFSNSRSEMNVSTLELGDSALYLCASSLVGASSGANVLTFGAGSRLTVL.

This clonotype was picked up one time. This chain connects TRBV5-6 to TRBJ1-3, with D tentatively TRBD1 (5 bases). Germline assignment: CDR1 SGHDT and CDR2 YYEEEE. Trimming shortened V by 2 bases and J by 0 bases, and 12 bases separated the two germline ends. This CDR3 is built from 16 residues. The CDR3 DNA reads TGTGCCAGCAGCTTTAACGGGGGACCCTCTGGAAACACCATATATTTT. Protein: CASSFNGGPSGNTIYF.

This chain uses TRBV6-6 with TRBJ2-4; TRBD1 agrees at 8 bases. The CDR3 sequence is 16 residues long. CDR1 MNHNY and CDR2 SVGAGI come from the germline V gene (reference sequence). Unmatched junction bases numbered 6, after V lost 5 bases and J lost 0 bases. The DNA for the CDR3 is TGTGCCAGCAGTAGGACAGGGTTAGGAGCCAAAAACATTCAGTACTTC. Amino acid sequence: CASSRTGLGAKNIQYF.

The gene calls are TRBV4-1 and TRBJ2-7, with 9 bases identical to TRBD1. The ends lost 0 bases at V and 4 bases at J; junction bases unmatched: 4. The CDR3 has 15 amino acids. Germline V CDR1 and CDR2: MGHRA, YSYEKL. CDR3 loop: CASSQDSGQGYEQYF. CDR3 in DNA: TGCGCCAGCAGCCAAGATTCAGGACAGGGGTACGAGCAGTACTTC.

This clonotype was seen ten or more times. The chain recombines TRBV5-1 with TRBJ2-3, with 7 bases identical to TRBD2. With V trimmed by 7 bases and J by 6 bases, 20 bases remained unmatched. Germline-derived CDR1 and CDR2 are SGHRS and YFSETQ. The CDR3 length is 17 residues. In nucleotides, the CDR3 is TGCGCCAGCCGCGTGGGGGGGATGACTAGTTCGGCGGATACGCAGTATTTT. It codes for CASRVGGMTSSADTQYF. Using reference TRBV5-1 and TRBJ2-3 for the parts outside the CDR3, the full variable domain is KAGVTQTPRYLIKTRGQQVTLSCSPISGHRSVSWYQQTPGQGLQFLFEYFSETQRNKGNFPGRFSGRQFSNSRSEMNVSTLELGDSALYLCASRVGGMTSSADTQYFGPGTRLTVL.

This clonotype has a count of ten or more. The chain couples TRBV6-6 to TRBJ2-3; possibly TRBD2 for D (5 bases). The germline CDR1 and CDR2 sequences are MNHNY and SVGAGI (reference sequence). The CDR3 sequence is 13 residues long. The V end was cut by 3 bases, the J end by 2 bases, with 6 bases between. The CDR3 bases are TGTGCCAGCAGTTATAGCGACACAGATACGCAGTATTTT. Its protein product is CASSYSDTDTQYF.

This clonotype has a count of ten or more. The chain is built from TRBV5-1 and TRBJ2-7; 7 bases match TRBD1. V lost 4 bases to trimming and J lost 3 bases; unmatched junction nucleotides: 7. The CDR3 consists of 14 residues. Germline-derived CDR1 and CDR2 are SGHRS and YFSETQ. For the CDR3, the DNA is TGCGCCAGCAGCGCCGGGACAGAGATCTACGAGCAGTACTTC. It codes for CASSAGTEIYEQYF.

This chain connects TRBV20-1 to TRBJ2-3; no definite D call. Germline CDR1 reads DFQATT; CDR2 reads SNEGSKA (reference sequence). CDR3 length equals 11 residues. The V gene lost 1 base and the J gene lost 10 bases, with 9 bases spanning the gap. The CDR3 bases are TGCAGTGCTAGAGTCCTGGTAGCGCAGTATTTT. This gives the protein CSARVLVAQYF.